This TCR beta chain was found in a study of blood T cell repertoires in COVID-19. Using immunoSEQ multiplex PCR, the repertoire was profiled, and TCRdb retains in-frame clones only, with some absent. This table has under 500,000 clones, 80% to 90% appearing once. Germline V CDR1 and CDR2: SGHRS, YFSETQ. The CDR3 is 15 amino acids. Trimming left V 1 base short and J 8 bases short, with 18 bases between. The TCR originated in a man under 40 who had recovered from COVID-19. The V call is TRBV5-1, the J call TRBJ1-2; D call uncertain. The sequenced material came from PBMCs or T cells enriched from blood (not recorded which). CDR3 protein: CASSLFGPLREGYTF. The CDR3 nucleotides read TGCGCCAGCAGCTTGTTTGGCCCCTTGCGGGAAGGCTACACCTTC. Together with reference TRBV5-1 and TRBJ1-2, the CDR3 gives the full variable domain: KAGVTQTPRYLIKTRGQQVTLSCSPISGHRSVSWYQQTPGQGLQFLFEYFSETQRNKGNFPGRFSGRQFSNSRSEMNVSTLELGDSALYLCASSLFGPLREGYTFGSGTRLTVV.